Below are 10 T cell receptor beta chains sequenced from a single sample in a study of T cell responses to AZD1222 COVID-19 vaccine. Data came from immunoSEQ multiplex PCR; TCRdb stores just in-frame clones and leaves some out. The table has 100,000 or so clones, around 84% seen once. This sample comprised peripheral blood, obtained on day 0 of AZD1222 vaccination. The receptors were gathered from an adult in good health.

The chain carries TRBV5-5 and TRBJ2-3; possibly TRBD2 for D (6 bases). The CDR3 has 15 residues. V lost 0 bases and J 2 bases, leaving 10 bases between the germline ends. Germline V gene data show CDR1 as SGHKS and CDR2 as YYEKEE (reference sequence). CDR3 region: CASSLEGLPTDTQYF. CDR3 coding DNA: TGTGCCAGCAGCTTGGAGGGACTTCCCACAGATACGCAGTATTTT.

The chain has TRBV19 and TRBJ1-1; D gene unclear. From germline, CDR1 is LNHDA and CDR2 SQIVND (reference sequence). Trimming removed 7 bases from V and 0 bases from J, with 9 bases in between. This CDR3 comprises 13 residues. The CDR3 here is CASKVKVNTEAFF. CDR3 nucleotide sequence: TGTGCCAGTAAGGTGAAGGTGAACACTGAAGCTTTCTTT.

The J gene is TRBJ1-4, the V gene TRBV28; D may be TRBD1 (5 bases). V dropped 6 bases and J dropped 8 bases, with 13 bases sitting between them. Germline lookup yields CDR1 MDHEN and CDR2 SYDVKM. This CDR3 contains 13 residues. Written as DNA, the CDR3 is TGTGCCAGCAGGAGGGGTATTCGAGAAAAACTGTTTTTT. Protein product: CASRRGIREKLFF. Full variable domain (rest looked up from reference TRBV28 and TRBJ1-4): DVKVTQSSRYLVKRTGEKVFLECVQDMDHENMFWYRQDPGLGLRLIYFSYDVKMKEKGDIPEGYSVSREKKERFSLILESASTNQTSMYLCASRRGIREKLFFGSGTQLSVL.

This sequence joins TRBV7-2 and TRBJ2-1; TRBD2 is a possible D gene (5 bases). The germline V gene has CDR1 SGHTA and CDR2 FQGNSA. The V and J ends lost 1 base and 6 bases respectively, with 7 bases between them. This CDR3 has 13 residues. The CDR3 DNA reads TGTGCCAGCAGCTTAGGAAGCGGCAATGAGCAGTTCTTC. Translation gives CASSLGSGNEQFF.

The chain joins TRBV4-1 to TRBJ2-1, with 11 bases lining up with TRBD1. J lost 0 bases, V lost 0 bases, and 16 bases had no gene match. CDR3 length equals 22 residues. CDR1 and CDR2 (germline): MGHRA, YSYEKL. The CDR3 loop reads CASSQEDPMGQGVPSSYNEQFF. The CDR3 DNA follows: TGCGCCAGCAGCCAAGAGGACCCTATGGGACAGGGGGTCCCGAGCTCCTACAATGAGCAGTTCTTC.

This clone appeared a few times. V is TRBV7-6 and J is TRBJ1-4, with 10 bases that match TRBD1. V shed 5 bases, J shed 3 bases, and the junction held 3 bases outside the gene matches. The CDR3 is 15 amino acids. Germline V gene lookup returns CDR1 SGHVS and CDR2 FNYEAQ. The CDR3 nucleotides are TGTGCCAGCAGCGCGACAGGGGGCCCTAATGAAAAACTGTTTTTT. Its translation is CASSATGGPNEKLFF.

This clone has more than one count but fewer than ten. The chain is built from TRBV9 and TRBJ2-5; no clear D. From germline, CDR1 is SGDLS and CDR2 YYNGEE. The CDR3 is 13 amino acids. The V gene lost 0 bases and the J gene lost 0 bases, with 3 bases spanning the gap. The CDR3 sequence is CASSVGHQETQYF. The CDR3 coding sequence is TGTGCCAGCAGCGTAGGACACCAAGAGACCCAGTACTTC.

V and J are TRBV11-2 and TRBJ1-2; possible D gene TRBD1, 5 bases. Germline-derived CDR1 and CDR2 are SGHAT and FQNNGV. V lost 2 bases to trimming and J lost 9 bases, with 19 bases between them. The CDR3 runs to 15 residues. CDR3 sequence: CASSLNGGSGRSYTF. DNA of the CDR3: TGTGCCAGCAGCTTAAACGGGGGAAGCGGACGTAGCTACACCTTC.

The chain joins TRBV6-5 to TRBJ2-1; maybe TRBD2 (5 bases). The CDR3 has 13 residues. The V end was cut by 4 bases, the J end by 5 bases, with 9 bases between. Germline V gives CDR1 MNHEY, CDR2 SVGAGI. The CDR3 region has the DNA TGTGCCAGCAGTTCTAGGAGGAACAATGAGCAGTTCTTC. Amino acids: CASSSRRNNEQFF.

Comments on this clone: One junction end disagrees with the germline gene, perhaps due to a read error. The chain uses TRBV7-7 and TRBJ2-1; D ambiguous. CDR3 length equals 16 residues. CDR1 SSHAT and CDR2 FNYEAQ come from the germline V gene (reference sequence). CDR3 coding DNA: TGTGCTAGCAGCTTAACCTTAGGCGGATCCTACAATGAGCAGTTCTTC. Its protein product is CASSLTLGGSYNEQFF.